These 26 T cell receptor beta chains came from one sample sequenced in a study of CD8 T cells in Susac syndrome. When the RNA was reverse transcribed, random hexamers were used with an input of about 0.45 to 1 ug. One entry per CDR3 protein, called by TCRdb with MiXCR from the immunoSEQ multiplex PCR reads. The table records 150,000 to 200,000 distinct CDR3 sequences, roughly 92% of them present only once. The sample was CD4+ T cells from PBMCs. Receptor source: a human donor in good health.

This sequence joins TRBV6-5 and TRBJ1-6; D call uncertain. The V gene lost 6 bases and the J gene lost 8 bases, with 11 bases spanning the gap. CDR1 and CDR2 (germline): MNHEY, SVGAGI. CDR3 length: 13 residues. The CDR3 coding sequence is TGTGCCAGCAGCTCACATCCGGATTCACCCCTCCACTTT. Translated: CASSSHPDSPLHF.

This chain joins TRBV7-9 and TRBJ2-5, with D possibly being TRBD1 (5 bases). The CDR3 totals 10 residues. Germline assignment: CDR1 SEHNR and CDR2 FQNEAQ (reference sequence). Trimming removed 8 bases at V and 12 bases at J, with 13 bases between. CDR3 protein: CASGVQGEYF. The CDR3 DNA is TGTGCCAGCGGCGTCCAGGGCGAGTACTTC.

This chain connects TRBV14 to TRBJ2-7; D is uncertain. The CDR3 loop spans 14 amino acids. Germline V CDR1 and CDR2: SGHDN, FVKESK. Trimming removed 4 bases from V and 0 bases from J, with 10 bases in between. This CDR3 reads CASSLDPVSYEQYF. Here the CDR3 DNA reads TGTGCCAGCAGCCTAGACCCAGTCTCCTACGAGCAGTACTTC.

This clonotype was detected a few times. This chain links TRBV29-1 with TRBJ1-2, with D hard to call. Germline V gene sequence: CDR1 SQVTM, CDR2 ANQGSEA. CDR3 length: 11 residues. V lost 4 bases and J 5 bases, leaving 8 bases between the germline ends. CDR3 sequence reads: CSVAAVYGYTF. The CDR3, as DNA: TGCAGCGTTGCGGCGGTGTATGGCTACACCTTC.

The V and J genes are TRBV6-5 and TRBJ1-4; 7 bases match TRBD1. J was trimmed by 8 bases and V by 8 bases; bases with no gene match: 8. The CDR3 extends over 13 amino acids. Germline V CDR1 and CDR2: MNHEY, SVGAGI. CDR3 sequence (DNA): TGTGCCAGCGGACGGGACAGACGGGAAAAACTGTTTTTT. The encoded protein is CASGRDRREKLFF.

This clonotype occurred once. J is TRBJ2-5 and V is TRBV4-1; D possibly uses TRBD1 or TRBD2 (5 bases each). There are 14 residues in the CDR3. Trimming removed 0 bases at V and 7 bases at J, with 12 bases between. In germline, CDR1 is MGHRA, CDR2 YSYEKL. CDR3 sequence (DNA): TGCGCCAGCAGCCAAGAATCGGGGCCTCGGACCCAGTACTTC. Residues: CASSQESGPRTQYF.

This clonotype appeared a single time. The CDR3 here is CASSRARQGGTGELFF. The CDR3 nucleotides read TGCGCCAGCAGTCGGGCAAGACAGGGGGGCACCGGGGAGCTGTTTTTT. V and J are TRBV5-1 and TRBJ2-2, with 9 bases that match TRBD1. The CDR3 is 16 amino acids. The V segment lost 5 bases and the J segment 4 bases; nucleotides outside the gene matches: 9. Germline V lookup: CDR1 SGHRS, CDR2 YFSETQ.

The chain combines TRBV29-1 with TRBJ1-1, with D tentatively TRBD1 (6 bases). The V and J ends lost 6 bases and 4 bases respectively, with 15 bases between them. Germline V gives CDR1 SQVTM, CDR2 ANQGSEA. The CDR3 runs to 13 residues. The DNA of the CDR3 is TGCAGCGTGGTACAGGGTTTGAGCACTGAAGCTTTCTTT. Residues: CSVVQGLSTEAFF.

CDR3 sequence: CASSAAEFSYEQYF. CDR3 bases: TGTGCCAGCAGCGCCGCCGAGTTCTCCTACGAGCAGTACTTC. J is TRBJ2-7 and V is TRBV7-2; D gene uncertain. The length of the CDR3 is 14 residues. V lost 5 bases, J lost 0 bases, and 11 bases lay in between. The germline gives CDR1 SGHTA, CDR2 FQGNSA.

V is TRBV7-3 and J is TRBJ2-5; D gene uncertain. The CDR3 spans 14 residues. V lost 5 bases and J lost 2, with 12 bases in between. CDR1 is SGHTA and CDR2 is FQGTGA in the germline V gene. CDR3 sequence: CASSPNGPQETQYF. The DNA for the CDR3 is TGTGCCAGCAGCCCTAATGGTCCTCAAGAGACCCAGTACTTC. Based on the CDR3 plus reference TRBV7-3 and TRBJ2-5, the full variable domain is GAGVSQTPSNKVTEKGKYVELRCDPISGHTALYWYRQSLGQGPEFLIYFQGTGAADDSGLPNDRFFAVRPEGSVSTLKIQRTERGDSAVYLCASSPNGPQETQYFGPGTRLLVL.

The rearrangement uses TRBV7-6 and TRBJ1-1; D gene unclear. The CDR3 has 13 amino acids. Germline V CDR1 and CDR2: SGHVS, FNYEAQ. Trimming stripped 2 bases from V and 3 bases from J, with 7 bases between. Here the CDR3 reads CASSLSLDTEAFF. In nucleotides, the CDR3 is TGTGCCAGCAGCTTATCCTTGGACACTGAAGCTTTCTTT.

The chain uses TRBV6-5 and TRBJ1-2, with 7 bases aligning to TRBD1. Germline V gene data show CDR1 as MNHEY and CDR2 as SVGAGI. The CDR3 spans 16 residues. V gave up 2 bases and J gave up 1 base; unmatched junction bases: 7. CDR3: CASSYTRTGDNYGYTF. DNA of the CDR3: TGTGCCAGCAGTTACACTAGGACAGGTGATAACTATGGCTACACCTTC.

This chain links TRBV24-1 with TRBJ2-2; maybe TRBD1 (6 bases). Per the germline V gene, CDR1 is KGHDR and CDR2 is SFDVKD. The CDR3 has 14 residues. The V end was cut by 7 bases, the J end by 0 bases, with 8 bases between. The CDR3, as DNA: TGTGCCACCAGAGGGGGACCGAACACCGGGGAGCTGTTTTTT. Protein: CATRGGPNTGELFF.

In this sample, this clonotype turned up once. The chain is built from TRBV6-2 or TRBV6-3 and TRBJ2-3; D might be TRBD2 (6 bases). Germline V gene lookup returns CDR1 MNHEY and CDR2 SVGEGT. The ends were cut back, 2 bases at V and 4 bases at J, with 13 bases in the middle. The CDR3 is made up of 15 amino acids. This CDR3 reads CASSYSLASADTQYF. CDR3 nucleotides: TGTGCCAGCAGTTACAGTCTAGCGTCCGCAGATACGCAGTATTTT.

The genes are TRBV5-1 and TRBJ2-1; maybe TRBD2 (6 bases). Trimming left V 1 base short and J 0 bases short, with 20 bases between. CDR1 SGHRS and CDR2 YFSETQ come from the germline V gene. CDR3 size: 19 residues. CDR3 bases: TGCGCCAGCAGCTTGTGGGGTCTTAGTGGAGGGTTCTCCTACAATGAGCAGTTCTTC. It translates to CASSLWGLSGGFSYNEQFF.

The chain joins TRBV5-1 to TRBJ1-2; D is perhaps TRBD1 (6 bases). Germline-derived CDR1 and CDR2 are SGHRS and YFSETQ. V was clipped by 4 bases and J by 5 bases, with 15 bases between them. This CDR3 is built from 14 residues. The CDR3 spells CASSQTGGGYGYTF. The DNA of the CDR3 is TGCGCCAGCAGCCAGACAGGAGGAGGGTATGGCTACACCTTC.

V is TRBV27 and J is TRBJ1-5; D ambiguous. Germline values: CDR1 MNHEY, CDR2 SMNVEV (reference sequence). The CDR3 is 16 residues long. With 6 bases removed from V and 8 bases from J, the gap between germline ends came to 23 bases. The CDR3 loop reads CASSPTEAKGMKPQHF. The DNA of the CDR3 is TGTGCCAGCAGCCCAACTGAGGCCAAGGGTATGAAGCCCCAGCATTTT.

This chain uses TRBV7-9 with TRBJ1-1, with D possibly being TRBD1 (5 bases). The V end lost 3 bases, the J end lost 3 bases, and 20 bases lay between the germline ends. The CDR3 consists of 17 residues. CDR1 is SEHNR and CDR2 is FQNEAQ in the germline V gene (reference sequence). CDR3 nucleotides: TGTGCCAGCAGCTTCGGGCATCGGGGGTTTAGGTACACTGAAGCTTTCTTT. As protein: CASSFGHRGFRYTEAFF.

The chain combines TRBV7-2 with TRBJ1-2; D is possibly TRBD1 (5 bases). CDR3 length: 13 amino acids. Trimming shortened V by 5 bases and J by 7 bases, and 14 bases separated the two germline ends. The germline V gene has CDR1 SGHTA and CDR2 FQGNSA. CDR3: CASSKDPGGGYTF. The CDR3 region has the DNA TGTGCCAGCAGCAAGGACCCTGGGGGTGGCTACACCTTC.

The chain joins TRBV7-6 to TRBJ2-7; D remains unclear. The germline V and J ends were trimmed by 5 bases and 3 bases, with 5 bases remaining between them. CDR1 and CDR2 from the germline V gene are SGHVS and FNYEAQ. CDR3 length: 11 residues. This CDR3 reads CASSNGYEQYF. The CDR3 nucleotides read TGTGCCAGCAGCAACGGCTACGAGCAGTACTTC. The full variable domain, in which reference TRBV7-6 and TRBJ2-7 provide the parts outside the CDR3, is GAGVSQSPRYKVTKRGQDVALRCDPISGHVSLYWYRQALGQGPEFLTYFNYEAQQDKSGLPNDRFSAERPEGSISTLTIQRTEQRDSAMYRCASSNGYEQYFGPGTRLTVT.

This rearrangement joins TRBV2 to TRBJ1-2; D call uncertain. V was shortened by 2 bases and J by 0 bases, with 4 bases between the two germline ends. Looked up from germline, CDR1 is SNHLY and CDR2 is FYNNEI. The CDR3 extends over 13 amino acids. The CDR3 sequence: CASSEQANYGYTF. CDR3 nucleotide sequence: TGTGCCAGCAGTGAACAGGCTAACTATGGCTACACCTTC.

The rearrangement joins TRBV15 to TRBJ2-6; 7 bases fit TRBD1. The junction had 5 bases not matched to a gene; V was cut back by 6 bases and J by 0 bases. The V gene's germline CDR1 is LNHNV and CDR2 YYDKDF (reference sequence). The CDR3 has 16 amino acids. The CDR3 sequence is CATRRTGPSGANVLTF. The CDR3 DNA sequence: TGTGCCACCAGAAGGACAGGACCCTCTGGGGCCAACGTCCTGACTTTC.

This clonotype was recorded once. The chain uses TRBV28 and TRBJ2-7; 8 bases are shared with TRBD1. CDR1 is MDHEN and CDR2 is SYDVKM in the germline V gene. Trimming took 5 bases from V and 0 from J; bases not matched to a gene: 6. The CDR3 spans 15 residues. The CDR3 sequence: CASSRGQGISYEQYV. The CDR3 DNA reads as TGTGCCAGCAGTCGAGGACAGGGAATCTCCTACGAGCAGTACGTC.

The chain joins TRBV29-1 to TRBJ2-1; D may be TRBD1 (6 bases). The germline V gene has CDR1 SQVTM and CDR2 ANQGSEA. V lost 4 bases, J lost 3 bases, and 13 bases lay in between. The CDR3 runs to 14 residues. CDR3: CSVVLNRVYNEQFF. CDR3 nucleotides: TGCAGCGTTGTTCTTAACAGGGTCTACAATGAGCAGTTCTTC.

This sequence joins TRBV20-1 and TRBJ2-1, with 10 nucleotides matching TRBD1. CDR1 and CDR2 (germline): DFQATT, SNEGSKA (reference sequence). Trimming at V came to 8 bases and at J to 8 bases, leaving 15 bases not matched to a gene. The CDR3 sequence is 15 residues long. CDR3 sequence reads: CSLTRPGQGRDEQFF. The CDR3 nucleotides read TGCAGTCTGACGAGACCGGGACAGGGGAGGGATGAGCAGTTCTTC.

This clonotype was counted a single time. The V and J genes are TRBV28 and TRBJ1-4, with D tentatively TRBD1 (6 bases). Trimming took 11 bases from V and 5 from J, leaving 15 bases between them. Germline CDR1 and CDR2: MDHEN and SYDVKM. The CDR3 runs 13 residues. Here the CDR3 reads CASEGVVNEKLFF. The DNA of the CDR3 is TGTGCCTCCGAGGGGGTTGTCAATGAAAAACTGTTTTTT.